The 13 T cell receptor beta chains presented below share a single source sample, sequenced in a study of cytomegalovirus exposure and HLA in healthy donors. PCR used 60 Vbeta primers and 13 Jbeta primers. Sequencing was performed with immunoSEQ multiplex PCR; in TCRdb, only in-frame clones are kept and a portion is missing. The sample table includes about 200,000 clones. Sample: PBMCs. The receptors were sampled from a man aged 25-40 years in good health and CMV-seronegative.

J is TRBJ1-1 and V is TRBV4-2; TRBD1 aligns across 7 bases. CDR1 LGHNA and CDR2 YNFKEQ come from the germline V gene. The length of the CDR3 is 15 residues. The V and J ends lost 5 bases and 1 base, in that order; junction bases with no gene match: 7. CDR3: CASSSGNRGNTEAFF. The CDR3 region has the DNA TGTGCCAGCAGCTCCGGAAACAGGGGGAACACTGAAGCTTTCTTT.

The chain carries TRBV11-3 and TRBJ2-1; the match to TRBD2 covers 9 bases. Unmatched junction bases numbered 4, after V lost 1 base and J lost 6 bases. CDR3 size: 15 residues. In germline, CDR1 is SGHNT, CDR2 YENEEA. CDR3 loop: CASSLGGRAGNEQFF. CDR3 nucleotides: TGTGCCAGCAGCTTAGGCGGGAGGGCCGGCAATGAGCAGTTCTTC. The whole variable domain, filled in from reference TRBV11-3 and TRBJ2-1, reads EAGVVQSPRYKIIEKKQPVAFWCNPISGHNTLYWYLQNLGQGPELLIRYENEEAVDDSQLPKDRFSAERLKGVDSTLKIQPAELGDSAVYLCASSLGGRAGNEQFFGPGTRLTVL.

This chain joins TRBV2 and TRBJ2-7; a weak D match, TRBD1 (6 bases). Germline CDR1 and CDR2: SNHLY and FYNNEI. V was shortened by 4 bases and J by 2 bases, with 15 bases between the two germline ends. The CDR3 spans 15 residues. In DNA, the CDR3 is TGTGCCAGCAGTGTCGGACAGAACGGGGCCTACGAGCAGTACTTC. Protein sequence: CASSVGQNGAYEQYF.

The chain carries TRBV7-9 and TRBJ2-5, with unresolved D. The CDR3 has 12 amino acids. The germline CDR1 and CDR2 sequences are SEHNR and FQNEAQ (reference sequence). Trimming shortened V by 5 bases and J by 1 base, and 5 bases separated the two germline ends. CDR3: CASSTSQETQYF. Written as DNA, the CDR3 is TGTGCCAGCAGCACCAGCCAAGAGACCCAGTACTTC.

The V and J genes are TRBV6-5 and TRBJ1-1, with D hard to call. The ends were cut back, 6 bases at V and 2 bases at J, with 16 bases in the middle. The germline V gene encodes CDR1 MNHEY and CDR2 SVGAGI. This CDR3 region has 15 residues. The chain's CDR3 is CASSPALDTNTEAFF. The CDR3 bases are TGTGCCAGCAGCCCGGCCCTCGACACAAACACTGAAGCTTTCTTT.

The chain has TRBV27 and TRBJ2-7; 8 nucleotides line up with TRBD2. The CDR3 spans 15 residues. The V and J ends lost 5 bases and 0 bases, in that order; junction bases with no gene match: 6. Germline V lookup: CDR1 MNHEY, CDR2 SMNVEV (reference sequence). Written as DNA, the CDR3 is TGTGCCAGCAGTCAACTAGCGGTATCCTCCTACGAGCAGTACTTC. Translating gives CASSQLAVSSYEQYF.

This chain uses TRBV6-1 with TRBJ2-3, with D perhaps TRBD2 (6 bases). Germline V gene sequence: CDR1 MNHNS, CDR2 SASEGT. Trimming cost V 6 bases and J 3 bases, with 13 bases left between them. The CDR3 consists of 14 residues. The CDR3 here is CASSLGTLTDTQYF. DNA of the CDR3: TGTGCCAGCAGCCTGGGGACTCTTACAGATACGCAGTATTTT.

The J gene is TRBJ1-5, the V gene TRBV28, with D hard to call. This CDR3 region has 12 residues. Germline V gene sequence: CDR1 MDHEN, CDR2 SYDVKM. The V and J ends lost 5 bases and 5 bases respectively, with 7 bases between them. DNA of the CDR3: TGTGCCAGCAGTGTTAGTTATCAGCCCCAGCATTTT. Its protein is CASSVSYQPQHF.

The chain has TRBV30 and TRBJ1-1; 9 bases line up with TRBD1. Germline CDR1 reads GTSNPN; CDR2 reads SVGIG (reference sequence). The CDR3 loop spans 14 amino acids. The ends lost 4 bases at V and 2 bases at J; junction bases unmatched: 5. The CDR3 loop is CAWNRDRENTEAFF. CDR3 coding DNA: TGTGCCTGGAATCGGGACAGGGAAAACACTGAAGCTTTCTTT.

J is TRBJ1-5 and V is TRBV10-3; D is undetermined. Germline assignment: CDR1 ENHRY and CDR2 SYGVKD. With 4 bases removed from V and 1 base from J, the gap between germline ends came to 5 bases. CDR3 length: 13 residues. This chain's CDR3 is CAISGGSNQPQHF. The CDR3 coding sequence is TGTGCCATCAGTGGCGGCAGCAATCAGCCCCAGCATTTT.

CDR3 loop: CASSPGLGGVNDGYTF. CDR3 coding DNA: TGTGCCAGCTCACCGGGTTTAGGAGGGGTAAATGATGGCTACACCTTC. This rearrangement joins TRBV18 to TRBJ1-2, with a possible D match to TRBD1 (5 bases). V gave up 3 bases and J gave up 6 bases, with 20 bases separating them. The CDR3 sequence is 16 residues long. The germline CDR1 and CDR2 sequences are KGHSH and LQKENI.

The rearrangement uses TRBV27 and TRBJ1-2, with TRBD1 as a possible D gene (6 bases). With 7 bases removed from V and 4 bases from J, the gap between germline ends came to 25 bases. The CDR3 consists of 17 residues. Germline V CDR1 and CDR2: MNHEY, SMNVEV (reference sequence). CDR3 amino acids: CASNPGPFGQNLYGYTF. Here the CDR3 DNA reads TGTGCCAGCAACCCGGGGCCCTTCGGACAGAACCTCTATGGCTACACCTTC.

The CDR3 DNA reads TGTGCCAGCTCACCCTCGGTACGGGGGGACGAGCAGTACTTC. Amino acids: CASSPSVRGDEQYF. The rearrangement joins TRBV18 to TRBJ2-7; TRBD2 matches 7 bases. Per germline, CDR1 KGHSH and CDR2 LQKENI. This CDR3 is 14 amino acids long. The V gene end was trimmed by 3 bases and the J gene end by 5 bases; junction bases not matched to a gene: 7.